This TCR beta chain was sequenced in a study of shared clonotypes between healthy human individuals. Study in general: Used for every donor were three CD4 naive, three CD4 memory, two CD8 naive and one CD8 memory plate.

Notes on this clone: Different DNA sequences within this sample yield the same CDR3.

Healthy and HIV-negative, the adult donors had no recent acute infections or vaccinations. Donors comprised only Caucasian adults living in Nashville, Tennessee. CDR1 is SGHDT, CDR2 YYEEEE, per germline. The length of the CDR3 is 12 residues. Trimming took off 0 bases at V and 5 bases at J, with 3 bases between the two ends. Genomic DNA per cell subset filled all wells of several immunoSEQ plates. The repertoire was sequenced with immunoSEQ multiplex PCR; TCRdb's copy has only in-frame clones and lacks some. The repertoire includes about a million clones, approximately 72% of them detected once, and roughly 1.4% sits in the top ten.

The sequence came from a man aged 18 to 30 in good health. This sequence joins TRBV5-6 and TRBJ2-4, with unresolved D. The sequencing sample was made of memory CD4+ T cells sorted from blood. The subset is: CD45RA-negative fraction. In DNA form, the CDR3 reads TGTGCCAGCAGCTTGGGACAAAACATTCAGTACTTC. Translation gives CASSLGQNIQYF.